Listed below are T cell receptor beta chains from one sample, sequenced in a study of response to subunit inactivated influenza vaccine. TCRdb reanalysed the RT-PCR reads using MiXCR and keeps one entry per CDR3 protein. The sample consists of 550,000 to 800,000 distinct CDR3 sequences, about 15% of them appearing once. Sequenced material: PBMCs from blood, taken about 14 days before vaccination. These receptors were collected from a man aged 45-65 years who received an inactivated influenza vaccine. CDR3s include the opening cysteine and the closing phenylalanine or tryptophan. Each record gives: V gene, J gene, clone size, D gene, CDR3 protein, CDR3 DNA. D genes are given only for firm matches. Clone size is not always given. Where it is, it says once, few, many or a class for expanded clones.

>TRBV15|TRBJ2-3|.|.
CATSPDSTDTQYF
TGTGCCACCAGCCCGGACAGCACAGATACGCAGTATTTT
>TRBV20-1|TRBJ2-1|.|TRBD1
CSANSYRGDEQFF
TGCAGTGCTAACTCTTACAGGGGCGATGAGCAGTTCTTC
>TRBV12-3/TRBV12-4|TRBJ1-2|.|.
CASSPKGGTLYGYTF
TGTGCCAGCAGTCCAAAGGGCGGGACACTCTATGGCTACACCTTC
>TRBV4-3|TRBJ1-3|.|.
CASSPGWGPSGNTIYF
TGCGCCAGCAGCCCAGGTTGGGGGCCGTCTGGAAACACCATATATTTT
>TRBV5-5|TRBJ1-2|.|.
CASSGPGPANYGYTF
TGTGCCAGCAGCGGGCCAGGACCCGCTAACTATGGCTACACCTTC
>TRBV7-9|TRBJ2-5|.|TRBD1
CASSSDRAPPRETQYF
TGTGCCAGCAGCTCGGACAGGGCCCCACCCCGGGAGACCCAGTACTTC
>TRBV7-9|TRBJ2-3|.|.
CASTEAGADTQYF
TGTGCCAGCACCGAGGCCGGGGCAGATACGCAGTATTTT
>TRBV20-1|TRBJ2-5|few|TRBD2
CSAGDGLAGVGETQYF
TGCAGTGCTGGTGACGGACTAGCGGGAGTCGGTGAGACCCAGTACTTC
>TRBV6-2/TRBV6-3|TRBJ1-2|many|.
CASSSGGVRATF
TGTGCCAGCAGTTCGGGCGGGGTCCGTGCCACCTTC
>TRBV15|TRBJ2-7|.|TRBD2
CATSRDGTSGSLDEQYF
TGTGCCACCAGCAGAGATGGGACTAGCGGGAGTCTCGACGAGCAGTACTTC
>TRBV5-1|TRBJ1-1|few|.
CASSGGPQNTEAFF
TGCGCCAGCAGCGGAGGACCCCAGAACACTGAAGCTTTCTTT
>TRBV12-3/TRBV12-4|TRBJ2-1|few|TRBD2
CASSASGTSYNEQFF
TGTGCCAGCAGTGCTAGCGGCACCTCCTACAATGAGCAGTTCTTC
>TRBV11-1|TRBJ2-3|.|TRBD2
CASSLFLAGESGTDTQYF
TGTGCCAGCAGCTTATTCCTAGCGGGAGAGTCAGGGACAGATACGCAGTATTTT
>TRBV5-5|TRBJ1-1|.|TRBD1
CASSPGTGKDTEAFF
TGTGCCAGCAGCCCAGGGACAGGGAAGGACACTGAAGCTTTCTTT
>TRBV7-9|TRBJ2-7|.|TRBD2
CASSPSGISYEQYF
TGTGCCAGCAGTCCTAGCGGAATCTCCTACGAGCAGTACTTC
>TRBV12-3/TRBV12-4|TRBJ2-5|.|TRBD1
CASSLGGRTGWETQYF
TGTGCCAGCAGTTTAGGAGGGCGGACAGGATGGGAGACCCAGTACTTC